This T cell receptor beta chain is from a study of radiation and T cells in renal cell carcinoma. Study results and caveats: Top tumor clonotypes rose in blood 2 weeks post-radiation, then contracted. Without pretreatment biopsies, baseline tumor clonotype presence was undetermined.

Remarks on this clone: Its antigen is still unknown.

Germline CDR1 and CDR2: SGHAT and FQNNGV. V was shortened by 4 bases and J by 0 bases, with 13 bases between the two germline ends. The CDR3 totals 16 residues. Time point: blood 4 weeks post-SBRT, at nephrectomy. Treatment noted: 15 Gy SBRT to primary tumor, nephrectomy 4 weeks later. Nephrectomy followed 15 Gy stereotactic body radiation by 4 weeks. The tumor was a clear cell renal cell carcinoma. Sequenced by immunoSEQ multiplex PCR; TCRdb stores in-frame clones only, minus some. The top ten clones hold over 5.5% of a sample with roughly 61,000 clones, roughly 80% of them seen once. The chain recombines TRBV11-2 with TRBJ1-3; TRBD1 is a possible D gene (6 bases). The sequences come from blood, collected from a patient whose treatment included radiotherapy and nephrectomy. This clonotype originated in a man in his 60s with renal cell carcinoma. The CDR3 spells CASSSLQGPSGNTIYF. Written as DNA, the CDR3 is TGTGCCAGCAGCTCTCTACAGGGACCCTCTGGAAACACCATATATTTT.